This T cell receptor beta chain is drawn from a study of blood T cell repertoires in COVID-19. Study-wide background: COVID-19 samples collected from the United States, Italy and Spain covered acute and convalescent phases. In each case, the material was cDNA or gDNA derived from T cells, B-cell-depleted T cells, or PBMCs.

As processed by the authors: Scientists estimated how many nucleated cells there were by amplifying reference gene primers. Method: immunoSEQ multiplex PCR; TCRdb's copy keeps in-frame clones and lacks some. V and J calls and clone size follow that table, whereas D and trimming were derived from the DNA. Of under 95,000 clones in the sample, more than 80% were seen once. V was clipped by 5 bases and J by 9 bases, with 14 bases between them. The CDR3 spans 13 residues. CDR1 is MDHEN, CDR2 SYDVKM, per germline. The chain links TRBV28 to TRBJ2-1; D is perhaps TRBD2 (7 bases). The sample taken for sequencing was peripheral blood. This TCR came from a woman over 75 with acute or convalescent COVID-19. Here the CDR3 reads CASSRGGASEQFF. CDR3 nucleotide sequence: TGTGCCAGCAGTAGGGGGGGAGCTAGTGAGCAGTTCTTC.